This T cell receptor beta chain was recovered during a study of blood T cells in healthy people across ages. On the study more broadly: Template switching recovered approximately one barcoded beta molecule for every two T cells.

Germline CDR1 and CDR2: SGHDN and FVKESK. The V end was cut by 1 base, the J end by 10 bases, with 14 bases between. The CDR3 covers 15 residues. Findings of the study overall: As age increased, TCR beta diversity per million T cells fell in a roughly linear fashion.

The second PCR ran roughly 6 to 11 cycles with a sample-barcoded 5' primer and J-beta primers. Each of the cDNA molecules was tagged by a template-switch adaptor with 12 random nucleotides. Via MiXCR, TCRdb re-called the 5' RACE reads, giving one row per CDR3 protein. The sample has roughly 1.9 million distinct CDR3 sequences, about 39% seen once. Remarks on this clonotype: The antigen is not known.

Sequencing was done on a sample of blood. The chain has TRBV14 and TRBJ1-6, with D uncertain. This clonotype was sampled from a human donor in good health. This CDR3 is CASSQVAGSNSPLHF. Written as DNA, the CDR3 is TGTGCCAGCAGCCAAGTAGCGGGTAGTAACTCACCCCTCCACTTT. Filled out from reference TRBV14 and TRBJ1-6, the complete variable domain reads EAGVTQFPSHSVIEKGQTVTLRCDPISGHDNLYWYRRVMGKEIKFLLHFVKESKQDESGMPNNRFLAERTGGTYSTLKVQPAELEDSGVYFCASSQVAGSNSPLHFGNGTRLTVT.